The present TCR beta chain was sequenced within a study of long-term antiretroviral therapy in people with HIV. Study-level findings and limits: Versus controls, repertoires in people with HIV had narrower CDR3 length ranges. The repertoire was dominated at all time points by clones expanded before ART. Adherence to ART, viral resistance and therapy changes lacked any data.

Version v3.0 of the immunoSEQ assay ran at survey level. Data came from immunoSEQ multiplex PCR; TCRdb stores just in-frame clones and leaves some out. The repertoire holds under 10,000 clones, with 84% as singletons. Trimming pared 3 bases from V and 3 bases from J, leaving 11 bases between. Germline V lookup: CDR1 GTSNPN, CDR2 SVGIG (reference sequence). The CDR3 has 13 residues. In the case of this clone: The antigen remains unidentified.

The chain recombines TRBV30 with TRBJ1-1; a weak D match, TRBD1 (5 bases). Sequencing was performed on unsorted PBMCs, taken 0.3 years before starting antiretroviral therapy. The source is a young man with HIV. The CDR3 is CAWSDEGHTEAFF. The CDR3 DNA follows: TGTGCCTGGAGCGACGAGGGGCACACTGAAGCTTTCTTT.